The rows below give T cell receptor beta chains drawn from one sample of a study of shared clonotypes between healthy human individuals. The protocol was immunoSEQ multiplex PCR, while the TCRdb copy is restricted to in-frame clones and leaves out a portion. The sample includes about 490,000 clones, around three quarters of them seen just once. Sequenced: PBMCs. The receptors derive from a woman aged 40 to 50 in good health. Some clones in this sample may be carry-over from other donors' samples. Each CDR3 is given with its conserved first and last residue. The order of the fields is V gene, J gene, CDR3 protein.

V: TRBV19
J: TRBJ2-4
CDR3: CASSLEGGIQYF

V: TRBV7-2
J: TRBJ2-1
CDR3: CASSSPGQGVNEQFF

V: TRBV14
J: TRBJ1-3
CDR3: CASSPRLRNTIYF

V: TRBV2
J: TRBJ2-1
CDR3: CASTGTSYNEQFF

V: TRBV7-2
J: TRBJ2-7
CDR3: CASSQTSGKYEQYF

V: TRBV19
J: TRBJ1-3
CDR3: CASTPYRDDRVLRPSGNTIYF

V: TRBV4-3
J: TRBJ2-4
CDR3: CASSQVSGTKNIQYF

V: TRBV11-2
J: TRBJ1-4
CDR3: CASSLSGREKLFF

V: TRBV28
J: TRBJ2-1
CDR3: CASRLGNSYNEQFF

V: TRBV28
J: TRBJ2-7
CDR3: CASSSTPSSYEQYF

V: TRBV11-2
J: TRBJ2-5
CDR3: CASSFGGGGPETQYF

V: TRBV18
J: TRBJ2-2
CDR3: CASSLGTANTGELFF

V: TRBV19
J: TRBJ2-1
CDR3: CASSPVGLADNEQFF

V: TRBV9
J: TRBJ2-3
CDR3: CASSVGLAPDTDTQYF

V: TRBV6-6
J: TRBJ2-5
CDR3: CASSPAGRGETQYF

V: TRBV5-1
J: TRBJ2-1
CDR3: CASSPRGRNNEQFF

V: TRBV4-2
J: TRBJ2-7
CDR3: CASSHTTSGRDEQYF

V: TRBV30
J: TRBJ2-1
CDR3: CAWSFGTINEQFF

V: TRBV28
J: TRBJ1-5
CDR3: CASSFQPDNQPQHF

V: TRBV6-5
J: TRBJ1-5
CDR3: CASSLGGVGDQPQHF

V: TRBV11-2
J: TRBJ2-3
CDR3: CASSLASGSTDTQYF

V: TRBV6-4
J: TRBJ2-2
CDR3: CASSESRASGTGELFF

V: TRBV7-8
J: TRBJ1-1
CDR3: CASSLGGWSEAFF

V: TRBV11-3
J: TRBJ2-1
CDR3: CASSAESGSYNEQFF

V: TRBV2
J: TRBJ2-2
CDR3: CASSRGGTSTGELFF

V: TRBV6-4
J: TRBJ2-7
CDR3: CASSEGQGAREQYF

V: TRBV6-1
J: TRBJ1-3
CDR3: CASTGTAGRVYF

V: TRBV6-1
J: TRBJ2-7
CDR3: CASRLAGTYEQYF

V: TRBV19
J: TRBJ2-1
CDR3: CASSIGLAAYNEQFF

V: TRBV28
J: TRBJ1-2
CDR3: CASSLSTTGALSFRGYTF

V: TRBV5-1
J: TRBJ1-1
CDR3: CASSSLGGGSTEAFF

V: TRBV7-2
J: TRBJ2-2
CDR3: CASRPPNTGELFF

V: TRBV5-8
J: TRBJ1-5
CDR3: CASSAWTGAPF

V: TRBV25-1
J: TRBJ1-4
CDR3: CASSGSVPGNEKLFF

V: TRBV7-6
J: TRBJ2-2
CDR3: CASSFLTNTGELFF

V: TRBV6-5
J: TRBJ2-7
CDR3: CASSLLAGGLYEQYF

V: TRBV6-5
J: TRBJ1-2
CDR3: CASSYDPSRTAYGYTF

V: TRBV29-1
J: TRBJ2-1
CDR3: CSVEDPGRHQFF

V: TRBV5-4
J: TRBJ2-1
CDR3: CASSWDYKNNEQFF

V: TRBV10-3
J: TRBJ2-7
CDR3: CAISESAYEQYF

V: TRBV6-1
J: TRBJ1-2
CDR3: CASSEGVWGSGDPNGYTF

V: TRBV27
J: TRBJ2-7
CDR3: CASSRASGTRVPEQYF

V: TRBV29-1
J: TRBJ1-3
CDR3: CSVGGTGAGNTIYF

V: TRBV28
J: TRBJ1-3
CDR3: CASSLLDRYSGNTIYF

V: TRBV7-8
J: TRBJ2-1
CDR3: CASSLEVRLANEQFF

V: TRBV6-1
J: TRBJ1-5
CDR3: CASRGAAGLGQPQHF

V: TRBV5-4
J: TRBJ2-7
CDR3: CASSPKREGPYEQYF

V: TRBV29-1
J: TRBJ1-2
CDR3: CSVEAGQGDYGYTF

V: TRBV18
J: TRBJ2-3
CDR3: CASSPPGGLAGVDTQYF

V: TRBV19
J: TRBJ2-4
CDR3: CASSDNREIIQYF

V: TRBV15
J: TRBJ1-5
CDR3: CATSDLNRNQPQHF

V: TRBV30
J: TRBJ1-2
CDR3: CAWRTGGNYGYTF